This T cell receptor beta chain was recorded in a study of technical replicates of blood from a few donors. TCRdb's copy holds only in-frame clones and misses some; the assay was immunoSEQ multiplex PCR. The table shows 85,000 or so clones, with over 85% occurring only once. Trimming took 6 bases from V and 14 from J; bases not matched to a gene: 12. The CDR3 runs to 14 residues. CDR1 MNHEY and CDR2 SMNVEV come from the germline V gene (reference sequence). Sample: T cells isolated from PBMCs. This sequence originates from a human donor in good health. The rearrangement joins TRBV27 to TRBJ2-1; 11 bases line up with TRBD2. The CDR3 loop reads CASSISGRAGSEFF. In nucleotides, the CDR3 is TGTGCCAGCAGCATTAGCGGGAGGGCCGGGTCTGAGTTCTTC.